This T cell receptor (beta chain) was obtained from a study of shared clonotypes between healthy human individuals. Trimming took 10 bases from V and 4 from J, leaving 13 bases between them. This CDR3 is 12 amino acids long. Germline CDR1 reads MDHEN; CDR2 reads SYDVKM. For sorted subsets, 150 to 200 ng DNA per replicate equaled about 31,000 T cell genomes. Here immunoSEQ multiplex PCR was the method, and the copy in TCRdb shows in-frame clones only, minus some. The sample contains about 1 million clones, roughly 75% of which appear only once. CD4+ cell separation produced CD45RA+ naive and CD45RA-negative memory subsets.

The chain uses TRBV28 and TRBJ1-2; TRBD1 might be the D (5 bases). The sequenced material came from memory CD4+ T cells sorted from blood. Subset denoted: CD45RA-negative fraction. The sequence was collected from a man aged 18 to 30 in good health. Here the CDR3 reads CATEDNRYGYTF. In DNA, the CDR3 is TGTGCCACCGAGGACAACCGCTATGGCTACACCTTC.